The TCR beta chain under discussion was sequenced for a study of response to subunit inactivated influenza vaccine. General study findings and limits: Only a handful of new T cells, the authors suggested, are recruited with each seasonal influenza vaccination.

The CDR3 extends over 15 amino acids. V lost 2 bases, J lost 6 bases, and 17 bases lay in between. Germline CDR1 reads SGHTA; CDR2 reads FQGNSA. TCRdb processed the RT-PCR reads anew with MiXCR; each CDR3 protein has one entry. The sample consists of more than 550,000 distinct CDR3 sequences, 10% to 15% of them appearing once. A remark on this clonotype: Its target is not known.

This sample comprised PBMCs from blood, obtained on the day of vaccination. This clonotype was obtained from a man aged 50-60 years who received an inactivated influenza vaccine. The V call is TRBV7-2, the J call TRBJ2-7; no reliable D call. CDR3 in DNA: TGTGCCAGCAGCTTATTTGGAACGGATTCGAGCGAGCAGTACTTC. It encodes CASSLFGTDSSEQYF.